The next 32 T cell receptor beta chains were all read from a single sample in a study of cytomegalovirus exposure and HLA in healthy donors. Primers for the PCR totalled 60 Vbeta and 13 Jbeta. This table comes from immunoSEQ multiplex PCR, and its TCRdb copy is limited to in-frame clones, with some not included. The table records around 100,000 clones, approximately 76% of them present only once. Sequenced material: PBMCs. Receptor source: an older woman in good health and CMV-seropositive.

The chain employs TRBV28 and TRBJ1-1; TRBD1 matches 10 bases. The CDR3 loop spans 13 amino acids. The germline CDR1 and CDR2 sequences are MDHEN and SYDVKM. J lost 6 bases, V lost 8 bases, and 6 bases had no gene match. CDR3 loop: CASLSGQGSEAFF. Written as DNA, the CDR3 is TGTGCCAGCCTTTCGGGACAGGGGTCTGAAGCTTTCTTT.

This clone was seen more than once but under ten times. The gene calls are TRBV7-9 and TRBJ1-2, with TRBD1 matching over 8 bases. CDR3 length: 15 residues. V lost 4 bases, J lost 0 bases, and 4 bases stayed unmatched. CDR1 SEHNR and CDR2 FQNEAQ come from the germline V gene (reference sequence). CDR3 nucleotide sequence: TGTGCCAGCAGCTCGGACAGGGCGTCTAACTATGGCTACACCTTC. It specifies CASSSDRASNYGYTF.

The chain joins TRBV5-8 to TRBJ1-3; tentatively, D is TRBD1 (5 bases). Looked up from germline, CDR1 is SGHTS and CDR2 is YDEGEE. This CDR3 contains 16 residues. V was trimmed by 1 base and J by 0 bases, leaving 11 bases between them. This chain's CDR3 is CASSLPDSHSGNTIYF. CDR3 bases: TGTGCCAGCAGCTTGCCAGACAGCCACTCTGGAAACACCATATATTTT.

The rearrangement joins TRBV6-1 to TRBJ2-1; D is perhaps TRBD2 (5 bases). The CDR3 spans 14 residues. V lost 7 bases and J 3 bases, leaving 13 bases between the germline ends. Per the germline V gene, CDR1 is MNHNS and CDR2 is SASEGT. CDR3 amino acids: CASKASLFYNEQFF. The CDR3 DNA reads as TGTGCCAGCAAGGCTAGCTTATTCTACAATGAGCAGTTCTTC.

This chain connects TRBV11-3 to TRBJ2-7; D might be TRBD1 (5 bases). This CDR3 has 13 residues. Germline CDR1 SGHNT, CDR2 YENEEA. V dropped 0 bases and J dropped 7 bases, with 10 bases sitting between them. The CDR3 sequence: CASSLDTGREQYF. CDR3 nucleotides: TGTGCCAGCAGCTTAGATACAGGACGTGAGCAGTACTTC.

The gene calls are TRBV6-6 and TRBJ2-2; D gene uncertain. This CDR3 comprises 14 residues. CDR1 and CDR2 (germline): MNHNY, SVGAGI (reference sequence). The V end lost 4 bases, the J end lost 7 bases, and 13 bases lay between the germline ends. The CDR3 DNA follows: TGTGCCAGCAGTTTAAACGGGTGGAACGGGGAGCTGTTTTTT. It yields the protein CASSLNGWNGELFF.

This clone was seen more than once but under ten times. V and J are TRBV11-3 and TRBJ2-7, with 9 bases identical to TRBD1. The V gene end was trimmed by 2 bases and the J gene end by 6 bases; junction bases not matched to a gene: 8. The CDR3 is made up of 15 amino acids. The germline V gene has CDR1 SGHNT and CDR2 YENEEA. The CDR3 here is CASSLQTGGGFEQYF. Written as DNA, the CDR3 is TGTGCCAGCAGCTTACAGACAGGGGGAGGTTTCGAGCAGTACTTC.

The chain employs TRBV18 and TRBJ2-3; D is uncertain. CDR3 length: 15 residues. V lost 4 bases and J lost 4, with 15 bases in between. Germline CDR1 reads KGHSH; CDR2 reads LQKENI. The CDR3 DNA sequence: TGTGCCAGCTCACTTTCCGGCCCGCAGGCAGATACGCAGTATTTT. It encodes CASSLSGPQADTQYF.

The chain uses TRBV5-1 and TRBJ1-2, with 8 positions matching TRBD1. The V segment lost 4 bases and the J segment 6 bases; nucleotides outside the gene matches: 5. The germline CDR1 and CDR2 sequences are SGHRS and YFSETQ. The CDR3 totals 13 residues. The CDR3 nucleotides read TGCGCCAGCAGCCCAGGGACAGGAAATGGCTACACCTTC. Protein: CASSPGTGNGYTF.

This chain joins TRBV9 and TRBJ2-1, with TRBD1 matching 7 bases. J was trimmed by 4 bases and V by 3 bases; bases with no gene match: 10. Germline CDR1 and CDR2: SGDLS and YYNGEE. The CDR3 loop spans 16 amino acids. CDR3 sequence reads: CASSATGTVLYNEQFF. Written as DNA, the CDR3 is TGTGCCAGCAGCGCTACCGGGACAGTCCTTTACAATGAGCAGTTCTTC.

The chain combines TRBV27 with TRBJ2-1, with 7 bases aligning to TRBD2. V shed 7 bases, J shed 2 bases, and the junction held 5 bases outside the gene matches. Germline values: CDR1 MNHEY, CDR2 SMNVEV (reference sequence). The CDR3 runs 14 residues. The CDR3 here is CASTPSGPYNEQFF. CDR3 in DNA: TGTGCCAGCACTCCTAGCGGACCCTACAATGAGCAGTTCTTC.

The J gene is TRBJ2-5, the V gene TRBV5-8; tentative D call: TRBD1 (6 bases). CDR1 and CDR2 (germline): SGHTS, YDEGEE. The CDR3 has 14 amino acids. V shed 4 bases and J shed 5 bases, with 15 bases lying between them. The CDR3: CASSKGQLRETQYF. Here the CDR3 DNA reads TGTGCCAGCAGCAAAGGACAGCTGCGGGAGACCCAGTACTTC.

This chain links TRBV6-5 with TRBJ2-1; 7 bases map to TRBD1. Trimming cost V 6 bases and J 10 bases; bases outside gene matches: 9. The CDR3 sequence is 13 residues long. The germline gives CDR1 MNHEY, CDR2 SVGAGI. The CDR3 DNA sequence: TGTGCCAGCAGGCGAGGGACAGTCGGAGAGCAGTTCTTC. It encodes CASRRGTVGEQFF.

The chain joins TRBV19 to TRBJ2-3; no clear D. Trimming shortened V by 3 bases and J by 11 bases, and 15 bases separated the two germline ends. Germline assignment: CDR1 LNHDA and CDR2 SQIVND (reference sequence). The CDR3 runs 13 residues. CDR3 protein: CASSIPSSPGQYF. The CDR3 DNA reads as TGTGCCAGTAGTATCCCCTCTTCACCCGGGCAGTATTTT.

On this clone itself: The junction departs from germline at one end; a sequencing error may be responsible. This sequence joins TRBV4-1 and TRBJ1-4; TRBD1 matches at 8 bases. The CDR3 consists of 16 residues. CDR1 MGHRA and CDR2 YSYEKL come from the germline V gene. This CDR3 is CASSRGTGEVSEKLFF. The CDR3 nucleotides are TGTGCCAGCAGCCGCGGGACAGGCGAGGTTTCCGAAAAACTGTTTTTT.

The chain couples TRBV6-6 to TRBJ2-3, with unresolved D. CDR3 size: 12 residues. Trimming pared 7 bases from V and 2 bases from J, leaving 7 bases between. Germline V gene lookup returns CDR1 MNHNY and CDR2 SVGAGI (reference sequence). The CDR3 reads CASNLYTDTQYF. The CDR3 coding sequence is TGTGCCAGCAACTTATACACAGATACGCAGTATTTT.

The table lists this clone with a few counts. The chain carries TRBV29-1 and TRBJ1-4; no firm D call. CDR1 is SQVTM, CDR2 ANQGSEA, per germline. The CDR3 loop spans 13 amino acids. Trimming shortened V by 1 base and J by 8 bases, and 11 bases separated the two germline ends. The CDR3 sequence is CSVEGQAGEKLFF. The CDR3 nucleotides read TGCAGCGTTGAAGGTCAGGCCGGAGAAAAACTGTTTTTT.

The chain joins TRBV29-1 to TRBJ2-1, with TRBD2 identical over 8 bases. The CDR3 sequence is 15 residues long. Germline lookup yields CDR1 SQVTM and CDR2 ANQGSEA. V shed 6 bases and J 5 bases; nucleotides not matched to a gene: 12. The DNA of the CDR3 is TGCAGCGTGGGCCGCCGTCTAGCGGGTAACAATGAGCAGTTCTTC. Protein product: CSVGRRLAGNNEQFF.

V gene TRBV7-9 combines with J gene TRBJ2-7; a possible D gene is TRBD1 (6 bases). From germline, CDR1 is SEHNR and CDR2 FQNEAQ (reference sequence). The CDR3 runs to 15 residues. Trimming removed 5 bases from V and 0 bases from J, with 14 bases in between. Written as DNA, the CDR3 is TGTGCCAGCAGCCGAGCCACAGGGATCTCCTACGAGCAGTACTTC. Its protein is CASSRATGISYEQYF.

The chain has TRBV29-1 and TRBJ1-2; D unresolved. The CDR3 is 12 amino acids. Trimming stripped 3 bases from V and 6 bases from J, with 11 bases between. Germline CDR1 reads SQVTM; CDR2 reads ANQGSEA. As DNA, the CDR3 is TGCAGCGTTGATCACAGTCAGGATGGCTACACCTTC. This codes for CSVDHSQDGYTF.

The gene calls are TRBV4-2 and TRBJ2-5; D gene ambiguous. This CDR3 is 14 amino acids long. Deletions cut 1 base from V and 5 bases from J, with 11 bases between. CDR1 is LGHNA, CDR2 YNFKEQ, per germline. Here the CDR3 reads CASSQVQDKETQYF. The CDR3 DNA reads TGTGCCAGCAGCCAAGTTCAAGACAAGGAGACCCAGTACTTC.

The chain uses TRBV29-1 and TRBJ2-5, with 9 bases aligning to TRBD1. The DNA end lines up better with TRBJ2-7; the J call may be wrong. The length of the CDR3 is 12 residues. Germline loops: CDR1 SQVTM, CDR2 ANQGSEA. CDR3 nucleotide sequence: TGCAGCGTTAGGACAGGGGAATACGAGCAGTACTTC. Its translation is CSVRTGEYEQYF.

This chain connects TRBV2 to TRBJ2-1; TRBD2 might be the D (5 bases). The ends were cut back, 7 bases at V and 15 bases at J, with 16 bases in the middle. The CDR3 is made up of 11 amino acids. Germline V gives CDR1 SNHLY, CDR2 FYNNEI. CDR3 nucleotides: TGTGCCAGCATTTTAGCCAGGACTGCGTTCTTC. It translates to CASILARTAFF.

V gene TRBV5-4 combines with J gene TRBJ2-7; tentatively, D is TRBD2 (5 bases). The CDR3 spans 13 residues. CDR1 is SGHNT and CDR2 is YYREEE in the germline V gene (reference sequence). V lost 0 bases and J 7 bases, leaving 11 bases between the germline ends. DNA of the CDR3: TGTGCCAGCAGCTTGGCGGGCCCGGGGGAGCAGTACTTC. As protein: CASSLAGPGEQYF.

The V gene is TRBV5-4, the J gene TRBJ2-3, with D unclear. Trimming took off 1 base at V and 6 bases at J, with 9 bases between the two ends. Germline-derived CDR1 and CDR2 are SGHNT and YYREEE (reference sequence). The CDR3 consists of 13 residues. The CDR3 loop reads CASSLQSVDTQYF. The CDR3 nucleotides read TGTGCCAGCAGCTTGCAGTCCGTGGATACGCAGTATTTT.

This clone has a single count. The chain employs TRBV10-3 and TRBJ2-3; TRBD2 agrees at 12 bases. This CDR3 has 15 amino acids. Germline V CDR1 and CDR2: ENHRY, SYGVKD. Trimming took 6 bases from V and 5 from J; bases not matched to a gene: 6. The DNA of the CDR3 is TGTGCCATCAGCCGCCTAGCGGGAGGGAAAGATACGCAGTATTTT. Translating gives CAISRLAGGKDTQYF.

V gene TRBV10-3 combines with J gene TRBJ1-1; D is ambiguous. V was cut by 3 bases and J by 1 base, with 6 bases left in between. The V gene's germline CDR1 is ENHRY and CDR2 SYGVKD. There are 13 residues in the CDR3. As DNA, the CDR3 is TGTGCCATCAGTGACTCAGGGAACACTGAAGCTTTCTTT. Translating it yields CAISDSGNTEAFF.

The genes are TRBV12-5 and TRBJ2-5; TRBD1 is a possible D gene (6 bases). Germline CDR1 LGHNT, CDR2 FRNRAP. Trimming shortened V by 1 base and J by 3 bases, and 6 bases separated the two germline ends. CDR3 size: 13 residues. The CDR3 bases are TGTGCTAGTGGTTTGGACAGGGAAGAGACCCAGTACTTC. Protein product: CASGLDREETQYF.

The genes are TRBV30 and TRBJ2-1; D unclear. The CDR3 consists of 11 residues. The germline V gene encodes CDR1 GTSNPN and CDR2 SVGIG (reference sequence). The V end was cut by 7 bases, the J end by 10 bases, with 14 bases between. The CDR3 nucleotides are TGTGCCTCGTCCTGGAGTTGGGAGCAGTTCTTC. Its translation is CASSWSWEQFF.

CDR3 protein: CASSLGVGQGRETQYF. CDR3 nucleotides: TGTGCCAGCAGCTTAGGTGTCGGACAGGGAAGAGAGACCCAGTACTTC. The V call is TRBV5-4, the J call TRBJ2-5; 8 bases are shared with TRBD1. CDR1 is SGHNT and CDR2 is YYREEE in the germline V gene (reference sequence). V gave up 2 bases and J gave up 4 bases; unmatched junction bases: 10. The CDR3 loop spans 16 amino acids.

V usage is TRBV5-1 and J usage is TRBJ2-1; 10 bases agree with TRBD2. CDR3 size: 16 residues. The germline V gene has CDR1 SGHRS and CDR2 YFSETQ. J gave up 4 bases and V 0 bases, and 4 bases lay outside the gene matches. CDR3 sequence reads: CASSLDGLAAYNEQFF. CDR3 nucleotides: TGCGCCAGCAGCTTGGATGGACTAGCGGCTTACAATGAGCAGTTCTTC. Supplemented by reference TRBV5-1 and TRBJ2-1, the full variable domain reads KAGVTQTPRYLIKTRGQQVTLSCSPISGHRSVSWYQQTPGQGLQFLFEYFSETQRNKGNFPGRFSGRQFSNSRSEMNVSTLELGDSALYLCASSLDGLAAYNEQFFGPGTRLTVL.

This rearrangement joins TRBV29-1 to TRBJ2-1; perhaps TRBD1 as D (5 bases). The germline V gene has CDR1 SQVTM and CDR2 ANQGSEA. The CDR3 consists of 9 residues. V dropped 7 bases and J dropped 12 bases, with 10 bases sitting between them. Here the CDR3 reads CSDTRGQFF. The CDR3 DNA reads TGCAGCGACACAAGGGGGCAGTTCTTC.